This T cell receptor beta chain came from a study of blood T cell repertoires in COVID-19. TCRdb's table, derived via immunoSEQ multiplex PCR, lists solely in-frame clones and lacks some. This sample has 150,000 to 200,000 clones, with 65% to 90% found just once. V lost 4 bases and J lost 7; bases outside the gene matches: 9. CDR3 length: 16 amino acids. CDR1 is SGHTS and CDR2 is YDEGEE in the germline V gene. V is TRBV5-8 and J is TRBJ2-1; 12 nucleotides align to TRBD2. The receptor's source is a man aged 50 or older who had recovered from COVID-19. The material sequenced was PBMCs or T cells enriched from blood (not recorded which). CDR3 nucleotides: TGTGCCAGCAGCCTCGGAGGACTAGCGGGGCTAAATGAGCAGTTCTTC. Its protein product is CASSLGGLAGLNEQFF.